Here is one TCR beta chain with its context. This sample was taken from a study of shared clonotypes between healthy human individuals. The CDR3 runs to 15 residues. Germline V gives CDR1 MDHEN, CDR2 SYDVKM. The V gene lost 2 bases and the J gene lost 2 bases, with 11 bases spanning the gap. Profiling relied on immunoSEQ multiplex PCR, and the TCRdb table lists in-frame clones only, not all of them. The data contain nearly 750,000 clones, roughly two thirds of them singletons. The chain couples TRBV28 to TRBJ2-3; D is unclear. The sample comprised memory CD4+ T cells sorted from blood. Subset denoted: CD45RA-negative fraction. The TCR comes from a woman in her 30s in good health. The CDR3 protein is CASSLREATTDTQYF. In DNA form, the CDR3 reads TGTGCCAGCAGTTTAAGAGAGGCCACCACAGATACGCAGTATTTT.